These 22 T cell receptor gamma chains originate from one sample sequenced in a study of γδ T cells in repeated Plasmodium falciparum infection. TCRdb re-identified clones in the multiplex PCR reads via CATT. The profile shows 25,000 to 35,000 gamma-chain clones, about 1.5% of them singletons. Flow sorting of PBMC yielded separate Vgamma9/Vdelta2+ and Vdelta2-negative gammadelta T cell populations for bulk repertoire analysis. Sequenced input: gamma-delta T cells from blood. The receptors stem from a pool of human donors (malaria-infected and uninfected, not separated).

This clone has a handful of counts. This probably arose from a read error, given a far larger clone one base away. This specimen includes other DNA sequences encoding the same CDR3. The genes are TRGV3 and TRGJ1 or TRGJ2. The J gene, absent from TCRdb, was called here by matching the DNA to germline. Per the germline V gene, CDR1 is VTNTFY and CDR2 is YDVSTARD (reference sequence). The CDR3 loop spans 13 amino acids. The V gene end was trimmed by 1 base and the J gene end by 6 bases; junction bases not matched to a gene: 6. As DNA, the CDR3 is TGTGCCACCTGGGACAGACGCGTTTATAAGAAACTCTTT. This codes for CATWDRRVYKKLF.

In the case of this clone: TCRdb assigns this DNA the protein of a much larger clone, which departs from its translation at residue 9; this likely reflects a read error, and the protein shown comes from translating the DNA. This chain links TRGV2 with TRGJP2. TCRdb records no J gene; here it was assigned by comparing the DNA to germline. The CDR3 totals 14 residues. CDR1 is EGSNGY and CDR2 is YDSYNSKV in the germline V gene. The CDR3 reads CATWDGGSGWIKTF. The CDR3 DNA follows: TGTGCCACCTGGGACGGCGGTAGTGGTTGGATCAAGACGTTT.

As concerns this clone: The translation of this DNA and the TCRdb protein of a much larger clone differ at residue 11, probably owing to a read error; the protein shown here is translated from the DNA. The chain joins TRGV4 to TRGJ1 or TRGJ2. TCRdb carries no J gene annotation; the J gene was assigned here by matching the DNA with germline. Germline V CDR1 and CDR2: EGSTGY, YDSYTSSV. Trimming removed 0 bases from V and 2 bases from J; junction bases left unmatched: 16. This CDR3 is 18 amino acids long. The CDR3 region has the DNA TGTGCCACCTGGGATGGGCTAAGTCCTGGGGCATATTATTATAAGAAACTCTTT. Encoded protein: CATWDGLSPGAYYYKKLF.

This clone was recorded at least ten times. TCRdb's protein for this DNA is that of a much larger clone and differs from the translation at residue 4, likely a read error; the protein shown is the DNA translation. The chain carries TRGV4 and TRGJ1 or TRGJ2. The J gene is not listed in TCRdb, so it was assigned here from a DNA match to germline. Germline V gene lookup returns CDR1 EGSTGY and CDR2 YDSYTSSV. CDR3 length equals 10 residues. CDR3 sequence reads: CATGEHKKLF. CDR3 nucleotide sequence: TGTGCCACCGGGGAGCATAAGAAACTCTTT.

At least ten counts were recorded for this clone. The V gene is TRGV9, the J gene TRGJP. The V segment lost 4 bases and the J segment 9 bases; nucleotides outside the gene matches: 9. Per the germline V gene, CDR1 is GITISATS and CDR2 is ISYDGTV (reference sequence). CDR3 length: 16 amino acids. Written as DNA, the CDR3 is TGTGCCTTGTGGGAAGCCGTTAGGTTGGGCAAAAAAATCAAGGTATTT. As protein: CALWEAVRLGKKIKVF.

A note on this clone: The likely explanation is a read error, given a far larger clone one base away. The J gene has no call, while the V gene is TRGV4. The CDR3 loop spans 12 amino acids. In germline, CDR1 is EGSTGY, CDR2 YDSYTSSV. CDR3 amino acids: CATWDGAYKKLF. As DNA, the CDR3 is TGTGCCACCTGGGATGGTGCATATAAGAAGCTCTTT.

This clone was detected only a few times. TCRdb's protein for this DNA is that of a much larger clone and differs from the translation at residue 4, likely a read error; the protein shown is the DNA translation. The chain has TRGV5 and TRGJ1 or TRGJ2. No J segment appears in TCRdb, so it was assigned here by matching the sequence to germline. CDR3 size: 14 residues. Per germline, CDR1 VINAFY and CDR2 YDVSNSKD. CDR3 region: CATRDGQNYYKKLF. The CDR3 DNA is TGTGCCACCCGGGACGGTCAGAATTATTATAAGAAACTCTTT.

Details on this clone: The translation of this DNA and the TCRdb protein of a much larger clone differ at residue 6, probably owing to a read error; the protein shown here is translated from the DNA. CDR3 in amino acids: CATLYRKLF. The CDR3 DNA sequence: TGTGCCACATTGTATAGGAAACTCTTT. The chain employs TRGV4 and TRGJ1 or TRGJ2. The J gene comes from matching the DNA to germline here; TCRdb lacks it. This CDR3 is built from 9 residues. The germline V gene has CDR1 EGSTGY and CDR2 YDSYTSSV.

As regards this clone: The mismatch at residue 8 between this DNA's translation and the TCRdb protein of a much larger clone likely reflects a read error; the protein shown is translated from the DNA. This chain joins TRGV4 and TRGJ1 or TRGJ2. Because TCRdb records no J gene, it was assigned here through a match of the DNA to germline. This CDR3 has 18 amino acids. CDR1 EGSTGY and CDR2 YDSYTSSV come from the germline V gene. V lost 5 bases, J lost 0 bases, and 19 bases stayed unmatched. In DNA, the CDR3 is TGTGCCACCTGGGGAGTGGGGATTGATGGAGTGAATTATTATAAGAAACTCTTT. It specifies CATWGVGIDGVNYYKKLF.

This clone is termed medium-sized (0.01 to 0.1%). V gene TRGV5 combines with J gene TRGJP2. The CDR3 length is 16 residues. Germline V CDR1 and CDR2: VINAFY, YDVSNSKD. The V gene end was trimmed by 0 bases and the J gene end by 2 bases; junction bases not matched to a gene: 6. CDR3: CATWDRRGSSDWIKTF. The CDR3 DNA follows: TGTGCCACCTGGGACAGGCGGGGAAGTAGTGATTGGATCAAGACGTTT.

This clone has at least ten counts. With only one base between it and a far larger clone, this is likely a read error. Within the sample, other DNA sequences also encode this same CDR3. The chain combines TRGV9 with TRGJ1 or TRGJ2. Germline V gives CDR1 GITISATS, CDR2 ISYDGTV (reference sequence). The CDR3 contains 14 residues. CDR3 DNA: TGTGCCTTGTGGGAGGTGCCGAATTATTATAAGAAGCTCTTT. Translating gives CALWEVPNYYKKLF.

This clone has at least ten counts. This sequence joins TRGV2 and TRGJ1 or TRGJ2. The CDR3 runs 13 residues. V dropped 0 bases and J dropped 9; count of bases not matched to a gene: 8. Germline-derived CDR1 and CDR2 are EGSNGY and YDSYNSKV. The CDR3 loop reads CATWDGQTGKKLF. As DNA, the CDR3 is TGTGCCACCTGGGACGGGCAAACGGGTAAGAAACTCTTT.

This clone was seen a few times. TCRdb's entry gives the protein of a much larger clone, which mismatches this DNA's translation at residue 9, likely from a read error; the protein reported here is translated from the DNA. J is TRGJ1 or TRGJ2 and V is TRGV4. No J segment appears in TCRdb, so it was assigned here by matching the sequence to germline. V lost 3 bases to trimming and J lost 8 bases; unmatched junction nucleotides: 10. The CDR3 covers 13 residues. Per germline, CDR1 EGSTGY and CDR2 YDSYTSSV. CDR3 residues: CATWDSVGHKKLF. The DNA for the CDR3 is TGTGCCACCTGGGATTCCGTGGGTCATAAGAAACTCTTT.

Of note for this clone: The protein that TCRdb holds for this DNA derives from a much larger clone and differs from the translated DNA at residue 4, which likely indicates a read error; the protein shown here is translated from the DNA. V is TRGV9 and J is TRGJ1 or TRGJ2. CDR3 length equals 13 residues. Per germline, CDR1 GITISATS and CDR2 ISYDGTV (reference sequence). This CDR3 reads CALGEPPYYKKLF. CDR3 nucleotides: TGTGCCTTGGGGGAGCCCCCTTATTATAAGAAACTCTTT.

Comment on this clone: The TCRdb protein, from a much larger clone, departs from this DNA's translation at residue 12, likely by read error; the protein shown derives from the DNA. The V gene reported is TRGV2; the J gene is uncalled. This CDR3 is 14 amino acids long. Germline lookup yields CDR1 EGSNGY and CDR2 YDSYNSKV. CDR3 amino acids: CATWDGLDYYKELF. DNA of the CDR3: TGTGCCACCTGGGACGGCCTCGATTATTATAAGGAACTCTTT.

This clone was recorded at least ten times. TCRdb assigns this DNA the protein of a much larger clone, which departs from its translation at residue 4; this likely reflects a read error, and the protein shown comes from translating the DNA. The chain employs TRGV9 and TRGJP. The J gene comes from matching the DNA to germline here; TCRdb lacks it. The germline V gene encodes CDR1 GITISATS and CDR2 ISYDGTV (reference sequence). The CDR3 consists of 16 residues. The CDR3 sequence is CALREEQELGKKIKVF. The CDR3 DNA reads TGTGCCTTGCGGGAGGAACAAGAGTTGGGCAAAAAAATCAAGGTATTT.

The sample holds many counts of this clone. A far bigger clonotype differs at one base, so this is likely a read error. Within the sample, other DNA sequences also encode this same CDR3. This chain links TRGV9 with TRGJ1 or TRGJ2. Since TCRdb gives no J gene, matching the DNA to germline was used here to assign it. There are 13 residues in the CDR3. Per the germline V gene, CDR1 is GITISATS and CDR2 is ISYDGTV (reference sequence). CDR3 loop: CALWEVRDGGKLF. Written as DNA, the CDR3 is TGTGCCCTGTGGGAGGTGCGGGATGGGGGGAAACTCTTT.

This clone was detected a few times. One base separates it from a far larger clone, so it is likely a read error. Other nucleotide sequences from this sample produce the same CDR3. This chain uses TRGV9 with TRGJP2. TCRdb offers no J gene call, so here the DNA was matched to germline to obtain one. Germline CDR1 reads GITISATS; CDR2 reads ISYDGTV (reference sequence). The CDR3 consists of 15 residues. In DNA, the CDR3 is TGTGCCTTGTGGCTCCCCCGTAGTAGCGATTGGATCAAGACGTTT. Amino acid sequence: CALWLPRSSDWIKTF.

In regard to this clone: TCRdb's listed protein matches a much larger clone and diverges from this DNA's translation at residue 3, likely through a read error; the protein shown comes from the DNA. The sample has other DNA sequences that encode this CDR3 too. V is TRGV9 and J is TRGJP. Here the J gene came from matching the DNA to germline, since TCRdb omits it. The CDR3 has 18 residues. CDR1 is GITISATS and CDR2 is ISYDGTV in the germline V gene (reference sequence). CDR3 residues: CASWEAGPQELGKKIKVF. The CDR3 bases are TGTGCCTCGTGGGAGGCCGGGCCTCAAGAGTTGGGCAAAAAAATCAAGGTATTT.

This clone has a count of ten or more. The chain recombines TRGV2 with TRGJ1 or TRGJ2. V shed 0 bases and J 3 bases; nucleotides not matched to a gene: 8. This CDR3 has 15 amino acids. The germline gives CDR1 EGSNGY, CDR2 YDSYNSKV. In nucleotides, the CDR3 is TGTGCCACCTGGGACGGGCGTCAGGGTTATTATAAGAAACTCTTT. Translating gives CATWDGRQGYYKKLF.

This clone was seen repeatedly, ten times or more. The chain recombines TRGV4 with TRGJ1 or TRGJ2. Per germline, CDR1 EGSTGY and CDR2 YDSYTSSV. V lost 2 bases, J lost 3 bases, and 7 bases stayed unmatched. The CDR3 extends over 14 amino acids. CDR3 nucleotides: TGTGCCACCTGGGATGAGACCCGTTATTATAAGAAACTCTTT. It codes for CATWDETRYYKKLF.

In the case of this clone: TCRdb's protein for this DNA is that of a much larger clone and differs from the translation at residue 8, likely a read error; the protein shown is the DNA translation. V and J are TRGV3 and TRGJ1 or TRGJ2. Germline loops: CDR1 VTNTFY, CDR2 YDVSTARD (reference sequence). J lost 6 bases, V lost 1 base, and 9 bases had no gene match. The CDR3 sequence is 14 residues long. The CDR3 nucleotides are TGTGCCACCTGGGACAGTCCGTGGGGTTATAAGAAACTCTTT. It is translated as CATWDSPWGYKKLF.